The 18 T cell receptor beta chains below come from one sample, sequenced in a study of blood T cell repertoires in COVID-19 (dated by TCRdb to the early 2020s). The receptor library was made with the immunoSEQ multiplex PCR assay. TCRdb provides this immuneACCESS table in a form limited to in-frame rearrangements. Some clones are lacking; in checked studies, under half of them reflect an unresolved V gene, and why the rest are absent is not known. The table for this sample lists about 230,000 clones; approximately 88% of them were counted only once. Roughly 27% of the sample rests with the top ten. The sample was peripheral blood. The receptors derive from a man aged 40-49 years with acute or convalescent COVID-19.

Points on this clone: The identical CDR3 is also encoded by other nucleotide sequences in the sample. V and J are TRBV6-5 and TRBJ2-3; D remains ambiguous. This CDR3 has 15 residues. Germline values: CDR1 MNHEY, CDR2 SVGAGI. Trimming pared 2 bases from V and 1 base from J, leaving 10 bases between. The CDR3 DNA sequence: TGTGCCAGCAGTTACGGCTCGTACCGCACAGATACGCAGTATTTT. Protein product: CASSYGSYRTDTQYF.

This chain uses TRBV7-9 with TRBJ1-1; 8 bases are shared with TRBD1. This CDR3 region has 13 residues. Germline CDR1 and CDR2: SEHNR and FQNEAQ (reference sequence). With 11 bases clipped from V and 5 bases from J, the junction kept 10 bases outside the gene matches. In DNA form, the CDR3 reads TGTGCCCACGACAGGGGCGACAGGACTGAAGCTTTCTTT. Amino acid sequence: CAHDRGDRTEAFF.

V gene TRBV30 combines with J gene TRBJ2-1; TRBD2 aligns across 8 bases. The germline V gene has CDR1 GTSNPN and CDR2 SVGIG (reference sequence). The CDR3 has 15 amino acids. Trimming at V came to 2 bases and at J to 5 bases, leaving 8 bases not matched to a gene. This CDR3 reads CAWSPKRELNNEQFF. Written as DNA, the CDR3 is TGTGCCTGGAGTCCGAAGCGGGAGCTGAACAATGAGCAGTTCTTC.

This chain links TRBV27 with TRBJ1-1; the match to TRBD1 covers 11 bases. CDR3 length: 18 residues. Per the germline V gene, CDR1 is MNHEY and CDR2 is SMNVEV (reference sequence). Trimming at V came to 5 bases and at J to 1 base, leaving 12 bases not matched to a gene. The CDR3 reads CASSPGTGGGGWNTEAFF. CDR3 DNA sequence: TGTGCCAGCAGTCCGGGGACAGGGGGAGGTGGATGGAACACTGAAGCTTTCTTT.

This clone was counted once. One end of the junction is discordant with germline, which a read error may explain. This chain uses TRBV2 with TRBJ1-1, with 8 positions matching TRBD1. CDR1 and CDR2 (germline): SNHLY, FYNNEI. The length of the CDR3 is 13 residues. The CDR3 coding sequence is TGTGCCAGCAGTAAGCCCGGGACAGGCGCCCTCAGCTTT. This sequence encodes CASSKPGTGALSF.

CDR3: CASSTGTGQETQYF. In nucleotides, the CDR3 is TGTGCCAGCAGCACAGGGACAGGGCAAGAGACCCAGTACTTC. This chain uses TRBV9 with TRBJ2-5, with 9 bases lining up with TRBD1. CDR1 SGDLS and CDR2 YYNGEE come from the germline V gene. The trim removed 4 bases at V and 2 bases at J, leaving 3 bases unmatched. The CDR3 extends over 14 amino acids.

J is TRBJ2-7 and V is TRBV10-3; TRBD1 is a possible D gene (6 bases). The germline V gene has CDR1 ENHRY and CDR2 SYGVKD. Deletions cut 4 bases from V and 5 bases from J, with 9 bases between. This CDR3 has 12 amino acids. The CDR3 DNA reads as TGTGCCATCAGTGCGAGACAGGACGAGCAGTACTTC. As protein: CAISARQDEQYF.

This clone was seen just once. CDR3 in amino acids: CASSPQGGFEAFF. As DNA, the CDR3 is TGTGCCAGCAGCCCCCAGGGGGGATTTGAAGCTTTCTTT. The rearrangement joins TRBV12-3 or TRBV12-4 to TRBJ1-1, with 7 nucleotides matching TRBD1. There are 13 residues in the CDR3. V lost 6 bases, J lost 7 bases, and 8 bases stayed unmatched.

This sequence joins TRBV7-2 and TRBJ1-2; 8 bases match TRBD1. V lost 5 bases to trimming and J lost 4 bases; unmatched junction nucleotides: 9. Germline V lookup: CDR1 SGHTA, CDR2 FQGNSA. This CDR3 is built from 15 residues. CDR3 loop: CASSPAGQGAYGYTF. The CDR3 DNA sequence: TGTGCCAGCAGCCCTGCTGGACAGGGCGCCTATGGCTACACCTTC.

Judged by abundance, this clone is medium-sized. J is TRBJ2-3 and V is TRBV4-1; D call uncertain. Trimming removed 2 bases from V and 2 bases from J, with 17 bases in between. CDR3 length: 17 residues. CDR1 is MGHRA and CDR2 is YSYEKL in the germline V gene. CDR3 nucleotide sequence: TGCGCCAGCAGCCAAAACTCATTTTCTGGGCCCACAGATACGCAGTATTTT. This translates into CASSQNSFSGPTDTQYF.

The CDR3 sequence: CASSSPGGTQYF. The CDR3 bases are TGTGCCAGCAGTTCACCCGGGGGGACCCAGTACTTC. This chain joins TRBV6-6 and TRBJ2-5; a possible D gene is TRBD2 (6 bases). Germline CDR1 is MNHNY and CDR2 is SVGAGI (reference sequence). The CDR3 covers 12 residues. The ends were cut back, 4 bases at V and 7 bases at J, with 10 bases in the middle.

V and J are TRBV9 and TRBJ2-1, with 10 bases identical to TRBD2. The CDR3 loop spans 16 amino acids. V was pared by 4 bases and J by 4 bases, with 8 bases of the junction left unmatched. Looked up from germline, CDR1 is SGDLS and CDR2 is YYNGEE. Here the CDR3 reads CASSPRSSGRYNEQFF. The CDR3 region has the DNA TGTGCCAGCAGCCCCCGTAGTAGCGGGAGGTACAATGAGCAGTTCTTC.

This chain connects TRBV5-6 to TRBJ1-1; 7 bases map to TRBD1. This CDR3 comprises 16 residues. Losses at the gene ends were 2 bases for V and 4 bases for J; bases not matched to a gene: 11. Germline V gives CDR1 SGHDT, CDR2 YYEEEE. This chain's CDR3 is CASSFSWGSGGTEAFF. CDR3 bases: TGTGCCAGCAGCTTTTCTTGGGGGTCAGGGGGCACTGAAGCTTTCTTT.

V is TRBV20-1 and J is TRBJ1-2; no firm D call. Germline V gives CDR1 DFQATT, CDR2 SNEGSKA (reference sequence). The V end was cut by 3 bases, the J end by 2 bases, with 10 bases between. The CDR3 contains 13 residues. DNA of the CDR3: TGCAGTGCTAGTTCGCCAGGAAACTATGGCTACACCTTC. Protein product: CSASSPGNYGYTF.

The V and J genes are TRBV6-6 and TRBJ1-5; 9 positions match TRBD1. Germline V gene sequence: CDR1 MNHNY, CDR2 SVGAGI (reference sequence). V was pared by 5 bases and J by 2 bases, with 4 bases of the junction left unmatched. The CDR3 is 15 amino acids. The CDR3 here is CASSTRTGGNQPQHF. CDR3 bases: TGTGCCAGCAGTACCCGGACAGGGGGCAATCAGCCCCAGCATTTT.

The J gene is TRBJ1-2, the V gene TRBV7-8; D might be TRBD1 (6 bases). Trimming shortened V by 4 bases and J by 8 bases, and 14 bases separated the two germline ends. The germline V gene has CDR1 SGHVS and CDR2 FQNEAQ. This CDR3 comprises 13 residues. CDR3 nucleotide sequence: TGTGCCAGCAGCTCCGGGTTCCAGGGGGGCTACACCTTC. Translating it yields CASSSGFQGGYTF. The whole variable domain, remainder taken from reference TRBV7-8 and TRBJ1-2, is GAGVSQSPRYKVAKRGQDVALRCDPISGHVSLFWYQQALGQGPEFLTYFQNEAQLDKSGLPSDRFFAERPEGSVSTLKIQRTQQEDSAVYLCASSSGFQGGYTFGSGTRLTVV.

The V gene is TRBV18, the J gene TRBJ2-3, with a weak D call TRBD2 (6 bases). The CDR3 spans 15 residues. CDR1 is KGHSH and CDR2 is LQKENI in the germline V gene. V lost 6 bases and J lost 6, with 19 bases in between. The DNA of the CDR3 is TGTGCCAGCTCGCGGGAAGGAATCAAACGGGATACGCAGTATTTT. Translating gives CASSREGIKRDTQYF.

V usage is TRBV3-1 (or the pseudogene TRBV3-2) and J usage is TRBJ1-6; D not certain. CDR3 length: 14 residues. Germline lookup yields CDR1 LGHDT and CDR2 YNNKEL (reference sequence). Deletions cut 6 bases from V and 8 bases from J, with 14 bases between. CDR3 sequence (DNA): TGTGCCAGCAGTGTTAAAAGGACTGATTCACCCCTCCACTTT. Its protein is CASSVKRTDSPLHF.